Listed here are 24 T cell receptor beta chains from one sample, sequenced in a study of cytomegalovirus exposure and HLA in healthy donors. This PCR relied on a set of 60 Vbeta primers and 13 Jbeta primers. TCRdb's copy holds only in-frame clones and misses some; the assay was immunoSEQ multiplex PCR. The sample holds about 82,000 clones, 70% to 75% seen once. Sequencing was performed on PBMCs. The origin of the receptors is a woman between 45 and 65 years old in good health and CMV-seropositive.

The genes are TRBV29-1 and TRBJ2-3; TRBD2 matches at 7 bases. Germline V gene sequence: CDR1 SQVTM, CDR2 ANQGSEA. The junction had 13 bases not matched to a gene; V was cut back by 6 bases and J by 7 bases. The CDR3 is made up of 14 amino acids. CDR3 sequence (DNA): TGCAGCGTAGAGACTAGCCGAGAGAGAAATACGCAGTATTTT. This codes for CSVETSRERNTQYF.

This clone has just one count. The chain employs TRBV11-1 and TRBJ2-7, with TRBD1 matching over 8 bases. The CDR3 totals 14 residues. The trim removed 5 bases at V and 3 bases at J, leaving 6 bases unmatched. Germline V lookup: CDR1 SGHAT, CDR2 FQDESV (reference sequence). In DNA form, the CDR3 reads TGTGCCAGCAGCCCCCGGACAGGGAACTACGAGCAGTACTTC. Its translation: CASSPRTGNYEQYF.

This clone was recorded only once. The V gene is TRBV6-1, the J gene TRBJ2-7; 8 bases align to TRBD2. The germline gives CDR1 MNHNS, CDR2 SASEGT. This CDR3 has 15 residues. J gave up 2 bases and V 8 bases, and 11 bases lay outside the gene matches. CDR3 nucleotides: TGTGCCAGCCCGAAGGGAACTAGCGGCACCTACGAGCAGTACTTC. Amino acid sequence: CASPKGTSGTYEQYF.

The chain employs TRBV23-1 and TRBJ2-7, with D perhaps TRBD1 (6 bases). TRBV23-1 is marked as an open reading frame, function uncertain. This CDR3 has 12 residues. Between the trimmed V and J ends, which lost 7 bases and 3 bases, there was a span of 10 bases. The CDR3 protein is CASIWGLYEQYF. The DNA of the CDR3 is TGCGCCAGCATTTGGGGGCTCTACGAGCAGTACTTC.

The chain employs TRBV4-1 and TRBJ2-7; tentatively, D is TRBD2 (5 bases). Germline loops: CDR1 MGHRA, CDR2 YSYEKL. V lost 1 base to trimming and J lost 0 bases, with 10 bases between them. The CDR3 consists of 15 residues. CDR3 sequence: CASSQGTASSYEQYF. CDR3 coding DNA: TGCGCCAGCAGCCAAGGGACTGCCAGCTCCTACGAGCAGTACTTC.

The chain uses TRBV7-9 and TRBJ1-5; D not resolved. With 5 bases removed from V and 3 bases from J, the gap between germline ends came to 11 bases. CDR3 length: 14 residues. Per germline, CDR1 SEHNR and CDR2 FQNEAQ (reference sequence). The CDR3 sequence is CASSTQAYNQPQHF. The CDR3 DNA sequence: TGTGCCAGCAGCACGCAGGCCTACAATCAGCCCCAGCATTTT.

This chain links TRBV6-6 with TRBJ2-1, with 8 bases lining up with TRBD1. The CDR3 is 14 residues long. Germline assignment: CDR1 MNHNY and CDR2 SVGAGI (reference sequence). V shed 5 bases and J 7 bases; nucleotides not matched to a gene: 7. The CDR3 loop is CASSTPGQANEQFF. The CDR3 DNA follows: TGTGCCAGCAGTACCCCGGGACAGGCGAATGAGCAGTTCTTC.

This clone was seen once. This rearrangement joins TRBV9 to TRBJ2-1, with a possible D match to TRBD2 (7 bases). V gave up 0 bases and J gave up 5 bases, with 21 bases separating them. This CDR3 region has 18 residues. Looked up from germline, CDR1 is SGDLS and CDR2 is YYNGEE. The CDR3 spells CASSVGGASGTGDNEQFF. DNA for the CDR3: TGTGCCAGCAGCGTAGGGGGGGCTAGCGGTACAGGAGACAATGAGCAGTTCTTC.

This sequence joins TRBV4-1 and TRBJ2-1, with D unclear. The CDR3 contains 13 residues. Germline V gives CDR1 MGHRA, CDR2 YSYEKL. The V gene lost 5 bases and the J gene lost 6 bases, with 11 bases spanning the gap. Written as DNA, the CDR3 is TGCGCCAGCAGCTCTTTCCGTAGCAATGAGCAGTTCTTC. Its translation is CASSSFRSNEQFF.

The rearrangement links TRBV27 to TRBJ2-7; 7 nucleotides align to TRBD2. Germline lookup yields CDR1 MNHEY and CDR2 SMNVEV (reference sequence). The CDR3 sequence is 15 residues long. V shed 1 base and J 2 bases; nucleotides not matched to a gene: 5. CDR3 nucleotide sequence: TGTGCCAGCAGTTTATTCCCTAGCGGTACCTACGAGCAGTACTTC. This sequence encodes CASSLFPSGTYEQYF.

J is TRBJ2-1 and V is TRBV10-3, with 11 bases aligning to TRBD2. V lost 0 bases, J lost 7 bases, and 5 bases stayed unmatched. The CDR3 is made up of 16 amino acids. The germline V gene encodes CDR1 ENHRY and CDR2 SYGVKD. CDR3 coding DNA: TGTGCCATCAGTGAGTCGACTAGCGGGATCGGAAATGAGCAGTTCTTC. It translates to CAISESTSGIGNEQFF.

The V and J genes are TRBV6-5 and TRBJ1-5; D is ambiguous. The CDR3 covers 11 residues. Germline loops: CDR1 MNHEY, CDR2 SVGAGI. V was shortened by 7 bases and J by 12 bases, with 13 bases between the two germline ends. This chain's CDR3 is CASTNGRSQHF. The CDR3 coding sequence is TGTGCCAGCACCAACGGGAGAAGCCAGCATTTT.

Only one count was recorded for this clone. J is TRBJ2-7 and V is TRBV5-1; possibly TRBD2 for D (5 bases). CDR1 is SGHRS, CDR2 YFSETQ, per germline. The germline V and J ends were trimmed by 5 bases and 0 bases, with 12 bases remaining between them. This CDR3 is built from 14 residues. Here the CDR3 reads CASRRTGSSYEQYF. Here the CDR3 DNA reads TGCGCCAGCAGAAGGACGGGGTCCTCCTACGAGCAGTACTTC. Drawing the rest from reference TRBV5-1 and TRBJ2-7, the complete variable domain is KAGVTQTPRYLIKTRGQQVTLSCSPISGHRSVSWYQQTPGQGLQFLFEYFSETQRNKGNFPGRFSGRQFSNSRSEMNVSTLELGDSALYLCASRRTGSSYEQYFGPGTRLTVT.

The chain joins TRBV29-1 to TRBJ1-1; tentatively, D is TRBD1 (6 bases). The germline V gene encodes CDR1 SQVTM and CDR2 ANQGSEA. V was shortened by 4 bases and J by 6 bases, with 12 bases between the two germline ends. This CDR3 is 12 amino acids long. CDR3 DNA: TGCAGCGTTGTGATGGGGGCCTCTGAAGCTTTCTTT. Its translation: CSVVMGASEAFF.

This sequence joins TRBV5-4 and TRBJ2-4; D gene ambiguous. The CDR3 extends over 16 amino acids. The germline V gene encodes CDR1 SGHNT and CDR2 YYREEE (reference sequence). V lost 3 bases, J lost 0 bases, and 13 bases lay in between. The CDR3 region has the DNA TGTGCCAGCAGCTCCGAGAGAATTCTAGCCAAAAACATTCAGTACTTC. Translation: CASSSERILAKNIQYF.

The chain combines TRBV27 with TRBJ2-7; D is perhaps TRBD1 (5 bases). Trimming pared 6 bases from V and 3 bases from J, leaving 15 bases between. The CDR3 length is 14 residues. Per the germline V gene, CDR1 is MNHEY and CDR2 is SMNVEV (reference sequence). The DNA of the CDR3 is TGTGCCAGCAGCCCCCGAACAGGTCTCTACGAGCAGTACTTC. Protein: CASSPRTGLYEQYF.

The gene calls are TRBV6-1 and TRBJ1-5; 7 bases align to TRBD1. The CDR3 runs to 15 residues. Germline loops: CDR1 MNHNS, CDR2 SASEGT. Losses at the gene ends were 8 bases for V and 3 bases for J; bases not matched to a gene: 10. CDR3 sequence: CASSHRGRHNQPQHF. The CDR3 DNA reads TGTGCCAGCTCCCACAGGGGAAGGCACAATCAGCCCCAGCATTTT.

The genes are TRBV5-1 and TRBJ1-1; D may be TRBD1 (6 bases). Looked up from germline, CDR1 is SGHRS and CDR2 is YFSETQ. The CDR3 has 16 amino acids. Trimming cost V 0 bases and J 3 bases, with 15 bases left between them. The CDR3, as DNA: TGCGCCAGCAGCTTGGAGGGGGACGCCGACTACACTGAAGCTTTCTTT. This encodes CASSLEGDADYTEAFF.

The chain carries TRBV27 and TRBJ2-7; no reliable D call. The CDR3 has 15 amino acids. Trimming took off 6 bases at V and 2 bases at J, with 17 bases between the two ends. Looked up from germline, CDR1 is MNHEY and CDR2 is SMNVEV (reference sequence). As DNA, the CDR3 is TGTGCCAGCAGGACCAGTATCCAGGCCCCCTACGAGCAGTACTTC. Protein sequence: CASRTSIQAPYEQYF.

This clone was observed a handful of times. This sequence joins TRBV14 and TRBJ2-1; 7 bases align to TRBD2. CDR3 size: 15 residues. V was pared by 4 bases and J by 8 bases, with 11 bases of the junction left unmatched. Per germline, CDR1 SGHDN and CDR2 FVKESK. The CDR3 nucleotides are TGTGCCAGCAGCCTAAGCGGACTAGATGGGGATGAGCAGTTCTTC. Amino acid sequence: CASSLSGLDGDEQFF.

The chain carries TRBV9 and TRBJ2-1; TRBD1 is a possible D gene (6 bases). The V end was cut by 4 bases, the J end by 8 bases, with 16 bases between. There are 14 residues in the CDR3. The germline V gene has CDR1 SGDLS and CDR2 YYNGEE. The CDR3 DNA is TGTGCCAGCAGCAGTCATATACAGGGCTATGAGCAGTTCTTC. Amino acid sequence: CASSSHIQGYEQFF.

The chain has TRBV27 and TRBJ1-5; D not resolved. Germline CDR1 is MNHEY and CDR2 is SMNVEV (reference sequence). The CDR3 covers 16 residues. The germline V and J ends were trimmed by 9 bases and 5 bases, with 23 bases remaining between them. CDR3 in amino acids: CASSNVAPTKHQPQHF. The CDR3 DNA follows: TGTGCCAGTTCTAATGTGGCCCCTACTAAACATCAGCCCCAGCATTTT.

The chain uses TRBV11-2 and TRBJ2-1, with 12 bases fitting TRBD2. Germline values: CDR1 SGHAT, CDR2 FQNNGV. The J segment lost 8 bases and the V segment lost 8 bases, leaving 7 bases of the junction unmatched. The CDR3 is 14 residues long. The CDR3 bases are TGTGCCAGCCGCCGGACTAGCGGGATCTATGAGCAGTTCTTC. This translates into CASRRTSGIYEQFF.

The V gene is TRBV19, the J gene TRBJ1-1; D might be TRBD1 (6 bases). V shed 5 bases and J shed 1 base, with 17 bases lying between them. Germline values: CDR1 LNHDA, CDR2 SQIVND (reference sequence). The CDR3 consists of 16 residues. The CDR3 bases are TGTGCCAGTAGTCAACAGGGAGTGGGCGCGAACACTGAAGCTTTCTTT. This translates into CASSQQGVGANTEAFF.